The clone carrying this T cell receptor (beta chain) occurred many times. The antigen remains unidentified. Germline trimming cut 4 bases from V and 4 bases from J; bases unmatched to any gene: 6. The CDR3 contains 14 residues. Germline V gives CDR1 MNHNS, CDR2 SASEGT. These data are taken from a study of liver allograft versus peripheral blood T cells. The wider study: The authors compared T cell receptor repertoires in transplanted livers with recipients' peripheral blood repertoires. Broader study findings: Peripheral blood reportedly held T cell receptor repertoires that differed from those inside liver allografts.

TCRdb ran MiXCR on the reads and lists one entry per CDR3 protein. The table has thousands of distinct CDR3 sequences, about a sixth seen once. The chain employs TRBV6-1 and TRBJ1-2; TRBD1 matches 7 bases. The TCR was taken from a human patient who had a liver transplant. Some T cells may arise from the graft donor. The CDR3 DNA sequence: TGTGCCAGCAGTGGTGACAGGGTCTTCTATGGCTACACCTTC. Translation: CASSGDRVFYGYTF.